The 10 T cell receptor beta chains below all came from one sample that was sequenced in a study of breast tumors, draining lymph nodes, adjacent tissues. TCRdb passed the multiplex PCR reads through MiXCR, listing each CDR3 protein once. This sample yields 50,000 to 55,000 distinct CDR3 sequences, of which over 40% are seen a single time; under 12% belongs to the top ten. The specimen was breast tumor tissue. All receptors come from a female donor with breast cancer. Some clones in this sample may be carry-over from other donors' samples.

CDR3 sequence reads: CASSVRNTEAFF. The CDR3 DNA is TGTGCCAGTAGTGTTCGAAACACTGAAGCTTTCTTT. The rearrangement links TRBV19 to TRBJ1-1; D remains ambiguous. V lost 5 bases and J lost 2, with 6 bases in between. Per germline, CDR1 LNHDA and CDR2 SQIVND (reference sequence). The CDR3 is 12 residues long.

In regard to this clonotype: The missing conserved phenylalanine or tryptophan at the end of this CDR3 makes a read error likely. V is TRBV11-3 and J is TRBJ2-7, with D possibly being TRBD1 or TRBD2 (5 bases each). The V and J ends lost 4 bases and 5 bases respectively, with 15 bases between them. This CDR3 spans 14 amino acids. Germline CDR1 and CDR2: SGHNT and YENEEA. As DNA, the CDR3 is TGTGCCAGCAGCTCATCGGGGCAGGGCAACGAGCAGTACCTC. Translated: CASSSSGQGNEQYL.

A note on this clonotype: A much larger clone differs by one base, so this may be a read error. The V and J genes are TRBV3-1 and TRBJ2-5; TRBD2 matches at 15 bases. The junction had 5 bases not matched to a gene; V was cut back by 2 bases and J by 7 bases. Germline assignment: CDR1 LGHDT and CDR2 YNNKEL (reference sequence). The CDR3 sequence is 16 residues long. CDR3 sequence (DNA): TGTGCCAGCAGCCAATCGGGACTAGCGGGAGGAGGGACCCAGTACTTC. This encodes CASSQSGLAGGGTQYF.

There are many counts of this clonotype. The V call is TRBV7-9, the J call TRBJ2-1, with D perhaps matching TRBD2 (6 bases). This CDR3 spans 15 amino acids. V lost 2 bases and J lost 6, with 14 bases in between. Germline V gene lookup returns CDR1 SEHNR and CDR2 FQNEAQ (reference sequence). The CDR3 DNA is TGTGCCAGCAGCTTATGGGGGGAGGACGGCAATGAGCAGTTCTTC. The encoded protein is CASSLWGEDGNEQFF.

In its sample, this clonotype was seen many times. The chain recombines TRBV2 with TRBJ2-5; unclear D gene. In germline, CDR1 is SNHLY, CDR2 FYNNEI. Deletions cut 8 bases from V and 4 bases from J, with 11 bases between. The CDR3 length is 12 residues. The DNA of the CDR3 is TGTGCCAGCGAGTTTACTGTAGAGACCCAGTACTTC. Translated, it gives CASEFTVETQYF.

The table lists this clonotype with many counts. The DNA for the CDR3 is TGTGCCAGCAGTTTGTCGCCGTTCTCCTACTATGGCTACACCTTC. Its protein is CASSLSPFSYYGYTF. The V gene is TRBV27, the J gene TRBJ1-2; no definite D call. The length of the CDR3 is 15 residues. With 3 bases removed from V and 3 bases from J, the gap between germline ends came to 14 bases. CDR1 MNHEY and CDR2 SMNVEV come from the germline V gene (reference sequence).

CDR3 coding DNA: TGCAGTGCTAGCGGGACAGGGTACGAGCAGTACTTC. This translates into CSASGTGYEQYF. The chain carries TRBV20-1 and TRBJ2-7; TRBD1 aligns across 9 bases. CDR1 is DFQATT, CDR2 SNEGSKA, per germline (reference sequence). J lost 4 bases, V lost 3 bases, and 1 base had no gene match. CDR3 length equals 12 residues.

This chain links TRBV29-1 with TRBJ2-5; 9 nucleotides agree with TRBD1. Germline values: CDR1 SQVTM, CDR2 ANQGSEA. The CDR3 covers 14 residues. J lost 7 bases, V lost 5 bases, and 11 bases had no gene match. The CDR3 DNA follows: TGCAGCGTTCGGGGACAGGGCGGCACCGGGACCCAGTACTTC. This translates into CSVRGQGGTGTQYF.

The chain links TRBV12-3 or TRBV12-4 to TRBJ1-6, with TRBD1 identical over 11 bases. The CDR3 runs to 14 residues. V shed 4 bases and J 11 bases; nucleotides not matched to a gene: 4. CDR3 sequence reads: CASSSGTGGTPLHF. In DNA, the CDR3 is TGTGCCAGCAGTTCTGGGACAGGGGGAACACCCCTCCACTTT.

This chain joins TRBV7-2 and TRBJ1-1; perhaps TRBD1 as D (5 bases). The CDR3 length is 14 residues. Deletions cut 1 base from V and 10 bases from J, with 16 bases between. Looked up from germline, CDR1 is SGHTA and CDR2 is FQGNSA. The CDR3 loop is CASSLVRVAERAFF. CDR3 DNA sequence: TGTGCCAGCAGCTTAGTCAGGGTGGCGGAAAGAGCTTTCTTT.